The 8 T cell receptor beta chains listed next were all sequenced from one sample in a study of blood T cell repertoires in COVID-19. Sequencing used immunoSEQ multiplex PCR; TCRdb keeps in-frame clones, though not all of them. This sample yields some 490,000 clones, of which approximately 86% are seen a single time; approximately 8% belongs to the top ten. Sequencing was done on a sample of PBMCs or T cells enriched from blood (not recorded which). The receptors shown here come from a woman aged 60-75 years who had recovered from COVID-19.

The chain links TRBV5-6 to TRBJ1-4, with TRBD1 identical over 7 bases. The CDR3 contains 17 residues. The V gene end was trimmed by 1 base and the J gene end by 7 bases; junction bases not matched to a gene: 13. CDR1 SGHDT and CDR2 YYEEEE come from the germline V gene. CDR3 amino acids: CASSLYRGGVRGEKLFF. CDR3 sequence (DNA): TGTGCCAGCAGCTTGTACAGGGGCGGCGTAAGGGGTGAAAAACTGTTTTTT.

The gene calls are TRBV3-1 (or the pseudogene TRBV3-2) and TRBJ2-7; 12 nucleotides line up with TRBD2. CDR3 length: 15 residues. Germline V gene sequence: CDR1 LGHDT, CDR2 YNNKEL (reference sequence). The V segment lost 4 bases and the J segment 3 bases; nucleotides outside the gene matches: 4. Here the CDR3 reads CASSPGLAGYYEQYF. CDR3 bases: TGTGCCAGCAGCCCCGGACTAGCGGGGTACTACGAGCAGTACTTC.

The chain uses TRBV12-5 and TRBJ1-2; no clear D. The V gene lost 1 base and the J gene lost 8 bases, with 8 bases spanning the gap. The V gene's germline CDR1 is LGHNT and CDR2 FRNRAP. The CDR3 runs 12 residues. The CDR3 nucleotides are TGTGCTAGTGGTTTGGGTTTTGGCGGCTACACCTTC. Its translation is CASGLGFGGYTF.

This sequence joins TRBV6-5 and TRBJ2-4, with unresolved D. The CDR3 extends over 13 amino acids. Trimming took 4 bases from V and 6 from J, leaving 10 bases between them. In germline, CDR1 is MNHEY, CDR2 SVGAGI. The CDR3, as DNA: TGTGCCAGCAGTTTCGAGTCCCTAAACATTCAGTACTTC. Translation gives CASSFESLNIQYF.

The V call is TRBV12-3 or TRBV12-4, the J call TRBJ1-1; D not certain. The V gene lost 6 bases and the J gene lost 7 bases, with 12 bases spanning the gap. The CDR3 is 12 residues long. CDR3 DNA sequence: TGTGCCAGCAGCGGTGAGGAGGGTGAAGCTTTCTTT. Translation gives CASSGEEGEAFF.

The chain recombines TRBV5-6 with TRBJ1-1; D not certain. Germline assignment: CDR1 SGHDT and CDR2 YYEEEE. The CDR3 spans 13 residues. V dropped 0 bases and J dropped 3 bases, with 6 bases sitting between them. The CDR3 region is CASSLGLDTEAFF. CDR3 sequence (DNA): TGTGCCAGCAGCTTGGGGCTTGACACTGAAGCTTTCTTT.

Of note for this clone: The sample carries other DNA sequences with the same CDR3. The CDR3 region is CASSLAGDTQYF. For the CDR3, the DNA is TGCGCCAGCAGTCTGGCAGGAGATACGCAGTATTTT. The V gene is TRBV5-1, the J gene TRBJ2-3; no reliable D call. The CDR3 spans 12 residues. Germline-derived CDR1 and CDR2 are SGHRS and YFSETQ. Trimming left V 5 bases short and J 5 bases short, with 9 bases between.

The rearrangement uses TRBV4-2 and TRBJ1-2, with D perhaps matching TRBD1 (5 bases). The CDR3 contains 16 residues. The germline V gene encodes CDR1 LGHNA and CDR2 YNFKEQ. V gave up 0 bases and J gave up 2 bases, with 13 bases separating them. As DNA, the CDR3 is TGTGCCAGCAGCCAAGATGGGGGGACGGTGAACTATGGCTACACCTTC. This sequence encodes CASSQDGGTVNYGYTF.